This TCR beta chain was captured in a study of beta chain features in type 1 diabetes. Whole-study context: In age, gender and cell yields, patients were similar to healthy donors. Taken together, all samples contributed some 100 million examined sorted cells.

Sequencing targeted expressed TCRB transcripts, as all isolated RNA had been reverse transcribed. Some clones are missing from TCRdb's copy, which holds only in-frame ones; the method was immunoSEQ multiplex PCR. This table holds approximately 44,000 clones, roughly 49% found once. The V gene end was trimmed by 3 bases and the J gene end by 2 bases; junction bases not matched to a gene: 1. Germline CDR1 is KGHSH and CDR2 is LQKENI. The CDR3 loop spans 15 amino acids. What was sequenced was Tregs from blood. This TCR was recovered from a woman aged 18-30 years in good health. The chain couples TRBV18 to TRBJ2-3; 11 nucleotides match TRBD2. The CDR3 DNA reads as TGTGCCAGCTCACCGGGACTAGCGGTCACAGATACGCAGTATTTT. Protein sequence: CASSPGLAVTDTQYF.